What follows is one T cell receptor beta chain and its context. Trimming stripped 3 bases from V and 4 bases from J, with 12 bases between. From germline, CDR1 is SGHAT and CDR2 FQDESV (reference sequence). The length of the CDR3 is 14 residues. This sample stems from a study of blood T cell repertoires in COVID-19. About the research overall: Samples of COVID-19 (acute and convalescent) were obtained from the United States, Italy and Spain.

As originally analysed: From reference gene primer amplification, estimates of nucleated cell counts were derived. Using immunoSEQ multiplex PCR, the repertoire was profiled, and TCRdb retains in-frame clones only, with some absent. V and J calls and clone size are those listed in that table; D and trimming were worked out from the DNA. The sample holds more than 250,000 clones, over 65% seen once. Sequenced input: peripheral blood. The origin of this receptor is a man in his 60s who had recovered from COVID-19. The chain recombines TRBV11-1 with TRBJ1-1, with unresolved D. CDR3 in amino acids: CASSFEGSSTEAFF. The CDR3 DNA reads TGTGCCAGCAGCTTTGAGGGATCCAGCACTGAAGCTTTCTTT.